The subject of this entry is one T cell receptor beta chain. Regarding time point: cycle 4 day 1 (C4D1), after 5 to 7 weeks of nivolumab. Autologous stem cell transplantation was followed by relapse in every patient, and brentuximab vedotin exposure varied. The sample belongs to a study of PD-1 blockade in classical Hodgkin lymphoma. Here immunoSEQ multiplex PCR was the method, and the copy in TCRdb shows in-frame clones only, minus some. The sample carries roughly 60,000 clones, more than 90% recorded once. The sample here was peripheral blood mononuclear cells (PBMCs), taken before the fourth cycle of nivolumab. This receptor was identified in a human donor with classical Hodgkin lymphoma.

The CDR3 sequence: CASSSDWYLQGQGETQYF. In nucleotides, the CDR3 is TGTGCCAGCAGCTCCGACTGGTACTTACAGGGCCAGGGAGAGACCCAGTACTTC. The V call is TRBV14, the J call TRBJ2-5; D perhaps matches TRBD1 (6 bases). Trimming left V 5 bases short and J 4 bases short, with 26 bases between. Germline CDR1 is SGHDN and CDR2 is FVKESK. The CDR3 length is 18 residues.